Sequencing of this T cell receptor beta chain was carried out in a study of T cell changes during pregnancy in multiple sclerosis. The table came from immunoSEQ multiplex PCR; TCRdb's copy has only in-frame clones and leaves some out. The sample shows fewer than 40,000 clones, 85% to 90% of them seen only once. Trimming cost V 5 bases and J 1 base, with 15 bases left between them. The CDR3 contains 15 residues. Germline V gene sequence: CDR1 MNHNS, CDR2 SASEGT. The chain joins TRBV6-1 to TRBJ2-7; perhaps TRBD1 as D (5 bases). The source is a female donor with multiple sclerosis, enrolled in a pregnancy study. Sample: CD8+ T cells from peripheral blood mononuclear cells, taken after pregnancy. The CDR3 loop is CASSQQRGLSYEQYF. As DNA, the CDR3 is TGTGCCAGCAGTCAACAAAGGGGCCTATCCTACGAGCAGTACTTC.